These 29 T cell receptor beta chains share one sample of origin, sequenced in a study of blood T cell repertoires in COVID-19. The repertoire was sequenced with immunoSEQ multiplex PCR; TCRdb's copy has only in-frame clones and lacks some. The table has over 400,000 clones, 85% to 90% seen once. Source material: peripheral blood. These receptors all come from a woman aged 45-60 years with COVID-19, enrolled during active disease.

This chain links TRBV6-5 with TRBJ1-3, with 9 bases fitting TRBD1. With 5 bases clipped from V and 4 bases from J, the junction kept 6 bases outside the gene matches. The length of the CDR3 is 15 residues. Germline CDR1 MNHEY, CDR2 SVGAGI. The chain's CDR3 is CASSPGQGTGNTIYF. For the CDR3, the DNA is TGTGCCAGCAGTCCGGGACAGGGTACAGGAAACACCATATATTTT.

The chain is built from TRBV6-5 and TRBJ2-7, with 7 bases that match TRBD2. The CDR3 loop spans 15 amino acids. The J segment lost 0 bases and the V segment lost 4 bases, leaving 6 bases of the junction unmatched. Looked up from germline, CDR1 is MNHEY and CDR2 is SVGAGI. CDR3 nucleotide sequence: TGTGCCAGCAGTTGGGGGGGAGGGCCCTCCTACGAGCAGTACTTC. Its protein product is CASSWGGGPSYEQYF.

The chain links TRBV9 to TRBJ2-2; 7 bases agree with TRBD1. The CDR3 runs to 17 residues. V lost 3 bases to trimming and J lost 1 base; unmatched junction nucleotides: 9. Germline V CDR1 and CDR2: SGDLS, YYNGEE. CDR3 sequence: CASSGTRGRGNTGELFF. CDR3 DNA: TGTGCCAGCAGCGGAACGAGGGGGCGAGGGAACACCGGGGAGCTGTTTTTT.

CDR3 in amino acids: CASSTLPSGVSNQPQHF. The CDR3, as DNA: TGTGCCAGTAGTACCCTCCCGAGCGGAGTTAGCAATCAGCCCCAGCATTTT. The J gene is TRBJ1-5, the V gene TRBV19; no clear D. The CDR3 consists of 17 residues. Trimming cost V 4 bases and J 0 bases, with 16 bases left between them. Germline lookup yields CDR1 LNHDA and CDR2 SQIVND (reference sequence).

The chain employs TRBV30 and TRBJ1-1; D call uncertain. This CDR3 spans 12 amino acids. V lost 0 bases, J lost 7 bases, and 9 bases lay in between. The germline V gene has CDR1 GTSNPN and CDR2 SVGIG (reference sequence). CDR3 residues: CAWSVRVLEAFF. As DNA, the CDR3 is TGTGCCTGGAGTGTCCGGGTTCTTGAAGCTTTCTTT.

J is TRBJ2-3 and V is TRBV5-1; 7 bases align to TRBD1. The V gene end was trimmed by 6 bases and the J gene end by 1 base; junction bases not matched to a gene: 2. The CDR3 has 13 residues. CDR1 is SGHRS and CDR2 is YFSETQ in the germline V gene. The CDR3 sequence is CASTGQGTDTQYF. CDR3 in DNA: TGCGCCAGCACCGGACAGGGCACAGATACGCAGTATTTT.

The chain uses TRBV19 and TRBJ1-6; D is unclear. CDR1 is LNHDA, CDR2 SQIVND, per germline (reference sequence). This CDR3 region has 14 residues. The germline V and J ends were trimmed by 6 bases and 3 bases, with 9 bases remaining between them. DNA for the CDR3: TGTGCCAGTAGCCGACTGAGCTATAATTCACCCCTCCACTTT. Translated: CASSRLSYNSPLHF.

A word on this clone: Different DNA sequences within this sample yield the same CDR3. V is TRBV12-3 or TRBV12-4 and J is TRBJ2-7; TRBD1 matches 7 bases. CDR3 length: 13 residues. The junction had 5 bases not matched to a gene; V was cut back by 5 bases and J by 4 bases. CDR3 DNA sequence: TGTGCCAGCAGTCCAGGGACAGCATACGAGCAGTACTTC. It translates to CASSPGTAYEQYF.

The chain employs TRBV9 and TRBJ1-3; D is unresolved. Trimming stripped 0 bases from V and 0 bases from J, with 13 bases between. There are 17 residues in the CDR3. CDR1 and CDR2 from the germline V gene are SGDLS and YYNGEE. CDR3 sequence reads: CASSVGGGWNSGNTIYF. CDR3 in DNA: TGTGCCAGCAGCGTAGGCGGAGGTTGGAACTCTGGAAACACCATATATTTT.

In regard to this clone: Germline and junction disagree at one end, which may indicate a read error. V is TRBV5-4 and J is TRBJ1-6; D perhaps matches TRBD1 (6 bases). The CDR3 extends over 13 amino acids. CDR1 is SGHNT and CDR2 is YYREEE in the germline V gene (reference sequence). The CDR3 bases are TGTGCCAGCAAAGGACAGCTTAATTCATCCCTCCACTTT. Residues: CASKGQLNSSLHF. The variable domain in full, completed from reference TRBV5-4 and TRBJ1-6, reads ETGVTQSPTHLIKTRGQQVTLRCSSQSGHNTVSWYQQALGQGPQFIFQYYREEENGRGNFPPRFSGLQFPNYSSELNVNALELDDSALYLCASKGQLNSSLHFGNGTRLTVT.

The V call is TRBV24-1, the J call TRBJ2-5; TRBD2 matches at 15 bases. Germline CDR1 is KGHDR and CDR2 is SFDVKD. The CDR3 is 16 amino acids. J was trimmed by 5 bases and V by 4 bases; bases with no gene match: 4. The CDR3 loop is CATSEGLAGGLETQYF. Here the CDR3 DNA reads TGTGCCACCAGTGAGGGACTAGCGGGGGGATTGGAGACCCAGTACTTC.

In nucleotides, the CDR3 is TGTGCCAGTAGTATGCAGGGATCGGCTGAAGCTTTCTTT. This sequence encodes CASSMQGSAEAFF. V and J are TRBV19 and TRBJ1-1, with D perhaps matching TRBD1 (5 bases). V dropped 3 bases and J dropped 6 bases, with 11 bases sitting between them. The CDR3 consists of 13 residues. CDR1 and CDR2 (germline): LNHDA, SQIVND (reference sequence).

Of note for this clone: This same CDR3 is encoded by further DNA sequences in the sample. The chain employs TRBV19 and TRBJ1-1; D may be TRBD1 (5 bases). Per the germline V gene, CDR1 is LNHDA and CDR2 is SQIVND (reference sequence). Trimming took off 5 bases at V and 0 bases at J, with 7 bases between the two ends. The CDR3 runs to 13 residues. The CDR3: CASSSTVNTEAFF. As DNA, the CDR3 is TGTGCCAGTAGTTCGACAGTGAACACTGAAGCTTTCTTT. The full variable domain, completed using reference TRBV19 and TRBJ1-1, is DGGITQSPKYLFRKEGQNVTLSCEQNLNHDAMYWYRQDPGQGLRLIYYSQIVNDFQKGDIAEGYSVSREKKESFPLTVTSAQKNPTAFYLCASSSTVNTEAFFGQGTRLTVV.

V gene TRBV2 combines with J gene TRBJ1-5; a possible D gene is TRBD1 (6 bases). The V and J ends lost 3 bases and 7 bases respectively, with 16 bases between them. The CDR3 is 15 residues long. CDR1 SNHLY and CDR2 FYNNEI come from the germline V gene. The CDR3 region has the DNA TGTGCCAGCAGTGACAGGGCAGGGGAATGGCAGCCCCAGCATTTT. It specifies CASSDRAGEWQPQHF.

This clone has only a few counts. This chain joins TRBV19 and TRBJ1-6; D uncertain. The germline CDR1 and CDR2 sequences are LNHDA and SQIVND (reference sequence). With 2 bases removed from V and 9 bases from J, the gap between germline ends came to 5 bases. The CDR3 totals 12 residues. This CDR3 reads CASSISGSPLHF. The DNA of the CDR3 is TGTGCCAGTAGTATATCCGGTTCACCCCTCCACTTT.

This sequence joins TRBV11-2 and TRBJ1-1; TRBD1 agrees at 11 bases. V lost 5 bases to trimming and J lost 1 base; unmatched junction nucleotides: 3. There are 15 residues in the CDR3. Per germline, CDR1 SGHAT and CDR2 FQNNGV. The CDR3 DNA is TGTGCCAGCAGCCAGGGGACAGGGGGGAACACTGAAGCTTTCTTT. Its protein is CASSQGTGGNTEAFF.

The chain joins TRBV13 to TRBJ1-2, with unresolved D. There are 14 residues in the CDR3. V was shortened by 0 bases and J by 7 bases, with 12 bases between the two germline ends. The germline CDR1 and CDR2 sequences are PRHDT and FYEKMQ (reference sequence). The CDR3 reads CASSLGSGLTGYTF. The CDR3 region has the DNA TGTGCCAGCAGCTTAGGGTCCGGTCTCACTGGCTACACCTTC.

This sequence joins TRBV28 and TRBJ2-2; D unresolved. CDR3 length: 15 amino acids. Trimming took 2 bases from V and 1 from J, leaving 8 bases between them. Germline V lookup: CDR1 MDHEN, CDR2 SYDVKM. CDR3 region: CASSLGQENTGELFF. CDR3 nucleotides: TGTGCCAGCAGTTTAGGGCAGGAGAACACCGGGGAGCTGTTTTTT.

This sequence joins TRBV20-1 and TRBJ2-5; D remains unclear. This CDR3 is built from 11 residues. V was pared by 3 bases and J by 5 bases, with 7 bases between. The V gene's germline CDR1 is DFQATT and CDR2 SNEGSKA (reference sequence). Here the CDR3 reads CSASPQETQYF. CDR3 bases: TGCAGTGCTAGCCCCCAGGAGACCCAGTACTTC.

The chain recombines TRBV7-9 with TRBJ2-5, with D possibly being TRBD2 (6 bases). V lost 5 bases and J 5 bases, leaving 15 bases between the germline ends. The CDR3 contains 14 residues. Germline CDR1 is SEHNR and CDR2 is FQNEAQ (reference sequence). Written as DNA, the CDR3 is TGTGCCAGCAGCGCCTCCGGGGGATCGGAGACCCAGTACTTC. Protein product: CASSASGGSETQYF. Complete variable domain (other parts from reference TRBV7-9 and TRBJ2-5): DTGVSQNPRHKITKRGQNVTFRCDPISEHNRLYWYRQTLGQGPEFLTYFQNEAQLEKSRLLSDRFSAERPKGSFSTLEIQRTEQGDSAMYLCASSASGGSETQYFGPGTRLLVL.

This sequence joins TRBV9 and TRBJ2-3; TRBD2 agrees at 8 bases. The trim removed 0 bases at V and 2 bases at J, leaving 5 bases unmatched. The CDR3 consists of 16 residues. Germline CDR1 reads SGDLS; CDR2 reads YYNGEE. The CDR3 DNA follows: TGTGCCAGCAGCGTAGAGGAGCGGGGGATCACAGATACGCAGTATTTT. The encoded protein is CASSVEERGITDTQYF.

The CDR3 DNA reads TGTGCCACTTCTTTAGACAGGGTAAACACTGAAGCTTTCTTT. Its protein product is CATSLDRVNTEAFF. The chain has TRBV15 and TRBJ1-1; 7 bases map to TRBD1. CDR1 is LNHNV, CDR2 YYDKDF, per germline (reference sequence). The CDR3 has 14 residues. V was pared by 9 bases and J by 2 bases, with 9 bases of the junction left unmatched.

This rearrangement joins TRBV4-2 to TRBJ1-6, with 7 bases lining up with TRBD1. V lost 4 bases to trimming and J lost 9 bases; unmatched junction nucleotides: 9. The CDR3 spans 15 residues. Germline lookup yields CDR1 LGHNA and CDR2 YNFKEQ. This CDR3 is CASSLGGTASSPLHF. CDR3 in DNA: TGTGCCAGCAGCCTGGGTGGGACAGCGAGTTCACCCCTCCACTTT.

The chain links TRBV5-6 to TRBJ1-2; a weak D match, TRBD1 (5 bases). Per the germline V gene, CDR1 is SGHDT and CDR2 is YYEEEE. V dropped 4 bases and J dropped 8 bases, with 18 bases sitting between them. The CDR3 runs 14 residues. The CDR3 DNA reads as TGTGCCAGCAGCCTCAGCGCGGGGCATCCAGGCTACACCTTC. This codes for CASSLSAGHPGYTF.

This chain uses TRBV30 with TRBJ1-1; D may be TRBD1 (5 bases). V lost 3 bases and J lost 3, with 11 bases in between. This CDR3 comprises 13 residues. Germline CDR1 reads GTSNPN; CDR2 reads SVGIG (reference sequence). The CDR3 reads CAWRVAGYTEAFF. In DNA form, the CDR3 reads TGTGCCTGGAGGGTGGCAGGGTACACTGAAGCTTTCTTT. Drawing the rest from reference TRBV30 and TRBJ1-1, the complete variable domain is SQTIHQWPATLVQPVGSPLSLECTVEGTSNPNLYWYRQAAGRGLQLLFYSVGIGQISSEVPQNLSASRPQDRQFILSSKKLLLSDSGFYLCAWRVAGYTEAFFGQGTRLTVV.

The genes are TRBV4-1 and TRBJ2-7; D is ambiguous. Germline loops: CDR1 MGHRA, CDR2 YSYEKL. The CDR3 covers 16 residues. V lost 0 bases to trimming and J lost 5 bases, with 17 bases between them. The CDR3 nucleotides are TGCGCCAGCAGCCAAGATACGAGATTGAGCGCCAACGAGCAGTACTTC. Protein product: CASSQDTRLSANEQYF.

The J gene is TRBJ1-2, the V gene TRBV28; the D is unclear. Per the germline V gene, CDR1 is MDHEN and CDR2 is SYDVKM. V was cut by 7 bases and J by 8 bases, with 20 bases left in between. The CDR3 has 14 amino acids. In DNA form, the CDR3 reads TGTGCCAGCATCCCCTCCGGCGGGATTAACGGCTACACCTTC. This codes for CASIPSGGINGYTF.

The chain links TRBV19 to TRBJ2-1, with D unresolved. V dropped 5 bases and J dropped 0 bases, with 8 bases sitting between them. The CDR3 is made up of 14 amino acids. Germline-derived CDR1 and CDR2 are LNHDA and SQIVND (reference sequence). CDR3 protein: CASSLTASYNEQFF. The CDR3 nucleotides read TGTGCCAGTAGTTTGACTGCCTCCTACAATGAGCAGTTCTTC.

This clone was found once. J is TRBJ1-2 and V is TRBV3-1 (or the pseudogene TRBV3-2), with unresolved D. This CDR3 is 14 amino acids long. Germline CDR1 reads LGHDT; CDR2 reads YNNKEL (reference sequence). Trimming took off 6 bases at V and 6 bases at J, with 17 bases between the two ends. CDR3 sequence reads: CASSLGETRNGYTF. CDR3 DNA sequence: TGTGCCAGCAGTCTCGGGGAAACACGGAATGGCTACACCTTC.